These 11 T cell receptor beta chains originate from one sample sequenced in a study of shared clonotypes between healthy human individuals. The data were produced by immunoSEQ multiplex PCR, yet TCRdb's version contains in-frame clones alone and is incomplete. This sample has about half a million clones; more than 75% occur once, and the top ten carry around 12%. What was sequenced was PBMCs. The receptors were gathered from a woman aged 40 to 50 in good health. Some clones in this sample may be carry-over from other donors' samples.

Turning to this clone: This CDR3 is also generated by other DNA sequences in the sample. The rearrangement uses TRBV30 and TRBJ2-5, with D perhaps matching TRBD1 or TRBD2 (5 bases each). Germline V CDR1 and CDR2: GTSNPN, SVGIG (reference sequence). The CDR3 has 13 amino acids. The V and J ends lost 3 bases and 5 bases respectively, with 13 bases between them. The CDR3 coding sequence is TGTGCCTGGAGCCCCGGGGCGCAGGAGACCCAGTACTTC. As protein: CAWSPGAQETQYF.

The CDR3 is CASSPVGTETQYF. The CDR3 region has the DNA TGTGCCAGCTCACCAGTAGGGACCGAGACCCAGTACTTC. The rearrangement joins TRBV18 to TRBJ2-5, with D possibly called TRBD1 or TRBD2 (5 bases each). The CDR3 has 13 residues. Germline V gene sequence: CDR1 KGHSH, CDR2 LQKENI. Trimming removed 2 bases at V and 5 bases at J, with 9 bases between. Full variable domain (missing parts from reference TRBV18 and TRBJ2-5): NAGVMQNPRHLVRRRGQEARLRCSPMKGHSHVYWYRQLPEEGLKFMVYLQKENIIDESGMPKERFSAEFPKEGPSILRIQQVVRGDSAAYFCASSPVGTETQYFGPGTRLLVL.

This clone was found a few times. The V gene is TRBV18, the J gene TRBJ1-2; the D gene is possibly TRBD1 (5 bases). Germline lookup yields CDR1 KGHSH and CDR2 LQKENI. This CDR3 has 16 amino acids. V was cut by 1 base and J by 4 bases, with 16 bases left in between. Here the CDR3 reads CASSPLPTVDPYGYTF. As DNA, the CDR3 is TGTGCCAGCTCACCACTCCCGACAGTCGACCCCTATGGCTACACCTTC.

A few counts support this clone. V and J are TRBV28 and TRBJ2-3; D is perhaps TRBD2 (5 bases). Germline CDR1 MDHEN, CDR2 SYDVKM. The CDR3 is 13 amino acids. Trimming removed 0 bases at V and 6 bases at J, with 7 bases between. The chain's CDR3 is CASSLWSGDTQYF. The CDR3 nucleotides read TGTGCCAGCAGTTTATGGTCGGGGGATACGCAGTATTTT.

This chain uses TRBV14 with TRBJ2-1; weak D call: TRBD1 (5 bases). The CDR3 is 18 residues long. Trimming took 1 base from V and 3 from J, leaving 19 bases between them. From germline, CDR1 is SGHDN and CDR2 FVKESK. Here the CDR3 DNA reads TGTGCCAGCAGCCAAGTCACGATTAAGGGGCGCTACTACAATGAGCAGTTCTTC. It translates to CASSQVTIKGRYYNEQFF.

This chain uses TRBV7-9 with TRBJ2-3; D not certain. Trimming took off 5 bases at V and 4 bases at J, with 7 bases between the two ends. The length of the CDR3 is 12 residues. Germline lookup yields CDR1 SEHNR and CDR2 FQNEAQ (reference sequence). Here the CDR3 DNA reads TGTGCCAGCAGCCCTTACCCAGATACGCAGTATTTT. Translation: CASSPYPDTQYF.

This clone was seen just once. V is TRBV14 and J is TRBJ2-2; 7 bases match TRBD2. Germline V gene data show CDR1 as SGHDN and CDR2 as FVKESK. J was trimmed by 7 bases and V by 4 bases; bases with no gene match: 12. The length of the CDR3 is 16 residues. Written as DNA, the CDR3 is TGTGCCAGCAGCCCCCACTGGGGGAGGGCTAACGGGGAGCTGTTTTTT. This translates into CASSPHWGRANGELFF.

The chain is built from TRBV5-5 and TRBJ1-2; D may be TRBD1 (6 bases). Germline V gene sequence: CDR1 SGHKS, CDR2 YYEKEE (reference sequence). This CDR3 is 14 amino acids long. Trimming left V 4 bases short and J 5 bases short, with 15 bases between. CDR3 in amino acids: CASSLDRFDYGYTF. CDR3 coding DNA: TGTGCCAGCAGCCTGGACAGATTCGATTATGGCTACACCTTC. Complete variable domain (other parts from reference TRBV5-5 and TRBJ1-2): DAGVTQSPTHLIKTRGQQVTLRCSPISGHKSVSWYQQVLGQGPQFIFQYYEKEERGRGNFPDRFSARQFPNYSSELNVNALLLGDSALYLCASSLDRFDYGYTFGSGTRLTVV.

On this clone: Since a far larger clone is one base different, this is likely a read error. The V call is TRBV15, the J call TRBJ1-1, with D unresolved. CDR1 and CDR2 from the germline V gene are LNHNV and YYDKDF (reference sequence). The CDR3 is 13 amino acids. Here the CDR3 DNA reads TGTGTCATGTCTTTTACGGAGAACACTGAAGCTTTCTTT. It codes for CVMSFTENTEAFF. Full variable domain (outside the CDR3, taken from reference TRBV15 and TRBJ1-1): DAMVIQNPRYQVTQFGKPVTLSCSQTLNHNVMYWYQQKSSQAPKLLFHYYDKDFNNEADTPDNFQSRRPNTSFCFLDIRSPGLGDTAMYLCVMSFTENTEAFFGQGTRLTVV.

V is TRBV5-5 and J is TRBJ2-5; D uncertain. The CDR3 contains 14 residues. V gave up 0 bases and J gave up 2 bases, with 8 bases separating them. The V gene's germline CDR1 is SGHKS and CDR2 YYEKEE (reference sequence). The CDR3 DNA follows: TGTGCCAGCAGCTTGGTGTCAGAGCAAGAGACCCAGTACTTC. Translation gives CASSLVSEQETQYF.

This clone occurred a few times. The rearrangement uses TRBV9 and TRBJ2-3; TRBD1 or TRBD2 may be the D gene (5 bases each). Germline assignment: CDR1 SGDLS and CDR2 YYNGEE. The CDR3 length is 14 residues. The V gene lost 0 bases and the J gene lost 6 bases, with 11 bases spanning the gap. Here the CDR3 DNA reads TGTGCCAGCAGCGTAGTAGGGACGGGTGATACGCAGTATTTT. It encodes CASSVVGTGDTQYF.